This TCR beta chain was documented in a study of blood T cell repertoires in COVID-19. With 0 bases removed from V and 3 bases from J, the gap between germline ends came to 14 bases. The CDR3 consists of 16 residues. CDR1 SGHRS and CDR2 YFSETQ come from the germline V gene. Original processing methods: Counts of nucleated cells, estimated from reference gene primer amplification, were obtained. The assay was immunoSEQ multiplex PCR, and TCRdb's table has in-frame clones only and misses some. That table is the source of V, J and clone size, and D and trimming were worked out from the DNA. The sample gives 310,000 or so clones, roughly 87% of which show up once; 1% is in the top ten.

V gene TRBV5-1 combines with J gene TRBJ2-3; D not certain. This receptor was identified in a man aged 45-60 years with active or convalescent COVID-19. Sequencing was done on a sample of peripheral blood. The CDR3 sequence is CASSLGITPGTDTQYF. The CDR3 bases are TGCGCCAGCAGCTTGGGAATTACTCCCGGGACAGATACGCAGTATTTT.